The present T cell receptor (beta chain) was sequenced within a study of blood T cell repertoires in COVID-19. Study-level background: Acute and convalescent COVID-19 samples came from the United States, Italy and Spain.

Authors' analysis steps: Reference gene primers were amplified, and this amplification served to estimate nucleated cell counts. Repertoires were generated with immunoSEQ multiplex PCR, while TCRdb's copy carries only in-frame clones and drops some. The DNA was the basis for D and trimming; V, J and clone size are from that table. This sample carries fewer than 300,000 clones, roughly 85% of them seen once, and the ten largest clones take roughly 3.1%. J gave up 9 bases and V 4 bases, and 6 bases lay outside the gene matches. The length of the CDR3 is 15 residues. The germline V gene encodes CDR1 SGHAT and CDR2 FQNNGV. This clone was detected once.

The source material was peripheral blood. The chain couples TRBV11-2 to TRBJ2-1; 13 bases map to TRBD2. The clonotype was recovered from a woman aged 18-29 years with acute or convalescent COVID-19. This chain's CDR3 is CASSSSGTSGTEQFF. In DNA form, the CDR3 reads TGTGCCAGCAGCTCTTCCGGGACTAGCGGGACTGAGCAGTTCTTC. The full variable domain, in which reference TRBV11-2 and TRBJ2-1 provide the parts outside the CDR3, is EAGVAQSPRYKIIEKRQSVAFWCNPISGHATLYWYQQILGQGPKLLIQFQNNGVVDDSQLPKDRFSAERLKGVDSTLKIQPAKLEDSAVYLCASSSSGTSGTEQFFGPGTRLTVL.